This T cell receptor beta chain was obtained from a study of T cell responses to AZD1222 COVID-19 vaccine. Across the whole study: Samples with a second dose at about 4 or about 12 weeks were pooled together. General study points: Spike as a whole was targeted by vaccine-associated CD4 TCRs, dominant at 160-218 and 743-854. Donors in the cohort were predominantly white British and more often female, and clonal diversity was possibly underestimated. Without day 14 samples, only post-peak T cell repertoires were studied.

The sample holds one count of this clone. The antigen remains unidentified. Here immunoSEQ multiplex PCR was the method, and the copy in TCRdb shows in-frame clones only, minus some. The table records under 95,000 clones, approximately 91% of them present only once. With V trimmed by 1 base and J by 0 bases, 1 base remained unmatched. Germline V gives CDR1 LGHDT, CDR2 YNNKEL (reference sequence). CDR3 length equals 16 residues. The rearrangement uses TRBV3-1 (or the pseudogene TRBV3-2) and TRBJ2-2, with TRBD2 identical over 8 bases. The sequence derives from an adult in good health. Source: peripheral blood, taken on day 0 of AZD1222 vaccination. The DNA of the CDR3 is TGTGCCAGCAGCCAAGTAGCGGGGACGAACACCGGGGAGCTGTTTTTT. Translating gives CASSQVAGTNTGELFF.